Below are 21 T cell receptor beta chains sequenced from a single sample in a study of early T cells in non-severe SARS-CoV-2 infection. MiXCR was run by TCRdb on the 5' RACE reads, yielding one entry per CDR3 protein. The table includes 87,000 or so distinct CDR3 sequences, about 12% detected once. The specimen sequenced was whole blood. The receptors originated from an adult who was a healthcare worker with PCR-confirmed SARS-CoV-2 infection or an uninfected control (not recorded which).

The V call is TRBV10-2, the J call TRBJ1-2; no clear D. CDR3 length: 12 residues. V was shortened by 4 bases and J by 4 bases, with 7 bases between the two germline ends. Looked up from germline, CDR1 is WSHSY and CDR2 is SAAADI. The CDR3 loop is CASSGPFYGYTF. For the CDR3, the DNA is TGCGCCAGCAGTGGCCCATTCTATGGCTACACCTTC.

J is TRBJ2-7 and V is TRBV29-1; 8 bases align to TRBD1. V lost 8 bases and J lost 5; bases outside the gene matches: 8. CDR3 length: 12 amino acids. Germline V gives CDR1 SQVTM, CDR2 ANQGSEA. CDR3 amino acids: CSTGQGMDEQYF. In DNA, the CDR3 is TGCAGCACCGGACAGGGTATGGACGAGCAGTACTTC.

This clonotype appeared once. The chain uses TRBV7-8 and TRBJ2-1, with D possibly TRBD2 on 6 matching bases. The CDR3 is made up of 14 amino acids. Germline lookup yields CDR1 SGHVS and CDR2 FQNEAQ. V was cut by 4 bases and J by 0 bases, with 7 bases left in between. The CDR3 loop reads CASSWRGSYNEQFF. The CDR3 bases are TGTGCCAGCAGCTGGAGGGGCTCCTACAATGAGCAGTTCTTC.

This clonotype was found a few times. The rearrangement links TRBV5-1 to TRBJ2-5; the match to TRBD1 covers 7 bases. Germline assignment: CDR1 SGHRS and CDR2 YFSETQ. The CDR3 runs 15 residues. Trimming at V came to 5 bases and at J to 3 bases, leaving 10 bases not matched to a gene. CDR3 nucleotide sequence: TGCGCCAGCAGGAACAGGGGCTCAGCCGAAGAGACCCAGTACTTC. Translating it yields CASRNRGSAEETQYF.

This clonotype occurred a few times. The chain joins TRBV7-9 to TRBJ1-1, with D uncertain. V was clipped by 5 bases and J by 7 bases, with 8 bases between them. CDR1 SEHNR and CDR2 FQNEAQ come from the germline V gene (reference sequence). The length of the CDR3 is 11 residues. CDR3 sequence (DNA): TGTGCCAGCAGCCTACGAAGTGAAGCTTTCTTT. As protein: CASSLRSEAFF.

This clonotype was picked up a small number of times. The chain couples TRBV12-3 or TRBV12-4 to TRBJ1-3; no clear D. The CDR3 is made up of 12 amino acids. V lost 3 bases, J lost 4 bases, and 4 bases lay in between. In DNA, the CDR3 is TGTGCCAGCAGTTTGGGCGGAAACACCATATATTTT. As protein: CASSLGGNTIYF.

V usage is TRBV19 and J usage is TRBJ2-7; 7 bases are shared with TRBD1. J gave up 2 bases and V 5 bases, and 9 bases lay outside the gene matches. The CDR3 extends over 15 amino acids. Germline-derived CDR1 and CDR2 are LNHDA and SQIVND (reference sequence). As DNA, the CDR3 is TGTGCCAGTAGTGCCACAAGACAGGGCACCTACGAGCAGTACTTC. The encoded protein is CASSATRQGTYEQYF. Using reference TRBV19 and TRBJ2-7 for the parts outside the CDR3, the full variable domain is DGGITQSPKYLFRKEGQNVTLSCEQNLNHDAMYWYRQDPGQGLRLIYYSQIVNDFQKGDIAEGYSVSREKKESFPLTVTSAQKNPTAFYLCASSATRQGTYEQYFGPGTRLTVT.

This clonotype was picked up a small number of times. The rearrangement uses TRBV5-1 and TRBJ2-1, with 8 bases aligning to TRBD1. The CDR3 contains 14 residues. Germline loops: CDR1 SGHRS, CDR2 YFSETQ. Germline trimming cut 1 base from V and 5 bases from J; bases unmatched to any gene: 2. CDR3 in DNA: TGCGCCAGCAGCTTGTGGACAGGGAACAATGAGCAGTTCTTC. It specifies CASSLWTGNNEQFF.

This clonotype was found a few times. CDR3 coding DNA: TGCAGTGCTGGAGGGACGTGGGGGACTGAAGCTTTCTTT. Translating gives CSAGGTWGTEAFF. The chain combines TRBV20-1 with TRBJ1-1; TRBD1 might be the D (5 bases). This CDR3 comprises 13 residues. Trimming cost V 5 bases and J 5 bases, with 15 bases left between them. Germline V gives CDR1 DFQATT, CDR2 SNEGSKA (reference sequence).

The chain joins TRBV28 to TRBJ1-5; D might be TRBD1 (5 bases). The CDR3 contains 15 residues. The germline V and J ends were trimmed by 5 bases and 6 bases, with 17 bases remaining between them. Looked up from germline, CDR1 is MDHEN and CDR2 is SYDVKM. The CDR3 region has the DNA TGTGCCAGCAGTCATTCCTCCAACAGGACTCAGCCCCAGCATTTT. It yields the protein CASSHSSNRTQPQHF.

The V and J genes are TRBV6-2 or TRBV6-3 and TRBJ2-3; a possible D gene is TRBD2 (6 bases). The CDR3 has 15 residues. The germline V gene encodes CDR1 MNHEY and CDR2 SVGEGT. Trimming shortened V by 0 bases and J by 3 bases, and 10 bases separated the two germline ends. The CDR3 loop reads CASSYSNGGTDTQYF. Written as DNA, the CDR3 is TGTGCCAGCAGTTACTCGAACGGGGGAACAGATACGCAGTATTTT.

This clonotype appeared a few times. The chain is built from TRBV5-1 and TRBJ2-1; D gene unclear. CDR1 SGHRS and CDR2 YFSETQ come from the germline V gene. V gave up 0 bases and J gave up 9 bases, with 10 bases separating them. CDR3 length: 13 amino acids. In nucleotides, the CDR3 is TGCGCCAGCAGCTTGGGAAGTGGCAGTGAGCAGTTCTTC. As protein: CASSLGSGSEQFF. The whole variable domain, remainder taken from reference TRBV5-1 and TRBJ2-1, is KAGVTQTPRYLIKTRGQQVTLSCSPISGHRSVSWYQQTPGQGLQFLFEYFSETQRNKGNFPGRFSGRQFSNSRSEMNVSTLELGDSALYLCASSLGSGSEQFFGPGTRLTVL.

The CDR3: CASSRGGVSYGYTF. The CDR3 DNA sequence: TGTGCCAGCAGTAGGGGCGGGGTTAGCTATGGCTACACCTTC. The V and J genes are TRBV28 and TRBJ1-2; maybe TRBD1 (5 bases). There are 14 residues in the CDR3. The V gene's germline CDR1 is MDHEN and CDR2 SYDVKM. Trimming cost V 5 bases and J 4 bases, with 14 bases left between them.

This rearrangement joins TRBV29-1 to TRBJ2-2; the D is unclear. The CDR3 runs 13 residues. V was clipped by 7 bases and J by 1 base, with 10 bases between them. Germline-derived CDR1 and CDR2 are SQVTM and ANQGSEA. As DNA, the CDR3 is TGCAGCGACAGCAGGCGGAACACCGGGGAGCTGTTTTTT. Protein: CSDSRRNTGELFF.

This clonotype was seen ten or more times. The V gene is TRBV5-1, the J gene TRBJ2-5; either TRBD1 or TRBD2 may supply D (5 bases each). Germline V gives CDR1 SGHRS, CDR2 YFSETQ. Between the trimmed V and J ends, which lost 0 bases and 4 bases, there was a span of 10 bases. This CDR3 has 14 residues. As DNA, the CDR3 is TGCGCCAGCAGCTTGGGGGGACCGGCAGAGACCCAGTACTTC. Translation: CASSLGGPAETQYF.

Turning to this clonotype: Possible read error: a much larger clone is one base away. V and J are TRBV3-1 and TRBJ2-3; no clear D. The length of the CDR3 is 11 residues. Germline CDR1 reads LGHDT; CDR2 reads YNNKEL (reference sequence). CDR3 loop: CASNQFYTQYF. The CDR3 region has the DNA TGTGCCAGCAACCAATTTTATACGCAGTATTTT.

This clonotype was seen a few times. The V and J genes are TRBV14 and TRBJ1-5, with D possibly TRBD1 on 5 matching bases. V lost 1 base to trimming and J lost 1 base, with 11 bases between them. Germline loops: CDR1 SGHDN, CDR2 FVKESK. This CDR3 comprises 16 residues. The CDR3 coding sequence is TGTGCCAGCAGCCAAGTGGTGGGGCCCAGCAATCAGCCCCAGCATTTT. Its translation: CASSQVVGPSNQPQHF.

This clonotype was counted a single time. This chain connects TRBV6-5 to TRBJ1-1, with TRBD1 matching over 8 bases. The CDR3 runs to 14 residues. The V gene end was trimmed by 6 bases and the J gene end by 3 bases; junction bases not matched to a gene: 6. The V gene's germline CDR1 is MNHEY and CDR2 SVGAGI. The CDR3 sequence is CASRPGQEYTEAFF. CDR3 in DNA: TGTGCCAGCAGGCCGGGACAGGAGTACACTGAAGCTTTCTTT.

This chain uses TRBV30 with TRBJ2-7; D ambiguous. Per the germline V gene, CDR1 is GTSNPN and CDR2 is SVGIG (reference sequence). The CDR3 runs 12 residues. With 2 bases removed from V and 1 base from J, the gap between germline ends came to 6 bases. The CDR3 spells CAWSSTSYEQYF. The DNA of the CDR3 is TGTGCCTGGAGTTCAACATCCTACGAGCAGTACTTC.

V usage is TRBV7-3 and J usage is TRBJ2-2; 12 positions agree with TRBD2. Trimming removed 7 bases from V and 6 bases from J; junction bases left unmatched: 6. Germline CDR1 and CDR2: SGHTA and FQGTGA. The CDR3 length is 15 residues. The CDR3 is CASTTSGSAAGELFF. The CDR3 nucleotides read TGTGCCAGCACGACTAGCGGGAGTGCGGCCGGGGAGCTGTTTTTT.

The rearrangement links TRBV9 to TRBJ2-1; D uncertain. The CDR3 is made up of 14 amino acids. Between the trimmed V and J ends, which lost 0 bases and 9 bases, there was a span of 13 bases. The germline gives CDR1 SGDLS, CDR2 YYNGEE. The CDR3 DNA is TGTGCCAGCAGCGTAGCCCCCCTAGACGGTGAGCAGTTCTTC. Protein: CASSVAPLDGEQFF.